This passage covers 27 T cell receptor beta chains from one sample sequenced in a study of T cell repertoires in cytomegalovirus infection (dated by TCRdb to between 2018 and 2021). Their antigens remain unidentified. The treatment or condition label of this sample denotes: in vitro stimulation with specific CMV peptide epitopes to enrich CMV-specific T cells. The listed sequencing device is Illumina HiSeq 1500. The public reads were reprocessed in TCRdb via fastp at Q25 and MiXCR, keeping in-frame beta chains. CDR3 protein duplicates are merged, each entry listing the most common genes and DNA. For this sample there are 380,000 or so distinct CDR3 sequences; about a third appear just once. The top ten constitute less than 15% of the sample. The source material was cultured PBMCs, sampled from culture after CMV antigen stimulation. The receptors were sampled from a human donor in good health (CMV status not recorded). Some clones in this sample may be carry-over from other donors' samples.

The chain links TRBV7-2 to TRBJ2-3; no clear D gene. From germline, CDR1 is SGHTA and CDR2 FQGNSA. The CDR3 is 15 residues long. V lost 1 base to trimming and J lost 1 base, with 9 bases between them. CDR3 in amino acids: CASSLVVAGTDTQYF. In DNA, the CDR3 is TGTGCCAGCAGCTTAGTGGTGGCCGGCACAGATACGCAGTATTTT.

The chain couples TRBV6-5 to TRBJ2-2; 10 bases agree with TRBD1. CDR3 size: 16 residues. In germline, CDR1 is MNHEY, CDR2 SVGAGI. V gave up 7 bases and J gave up 3 bases; unmatched junction bases: 8. CDR3: CASIARTGGYTGELFF. The CDR3 DNA follows: TGTGCCAGCATAGCCAGGACAGGGGGTTACACCGGGGAGCTGTTTTTT.

This sequence joins TRBV12-5 and TRBJ2-4, with D tentatively TRBD1 or TRBD2 (5 bases each). V lost 6 bases and J lost 0, with 24 bases in between. The CDR3 sequence is 19 residues long. CDR1 and CDR2 from the germline V gene are LGHNT and FRNRAP. CDR3 protein: CASGPPQGGRELAKNIQYF. CDR3 sequence (DNA): TGTGCTAGTGGCCCCCCCCAGGGTGGAAGGGAGCTAGCCAAAAACATTCAGTACTTC.

This clonotype was observed a few times. The V and J genes are TRBV6-1 and TRBJ1-5; 9 bases are shared with TRBD1. There are 15 residues in the CDR3. The junction had 9 bases not matched to a gene; V was cut back by 5 bases and J by 7 bases. Looked up from germline, CDR1 is MNHNS and CDR2 is SASEGT. The CDR3 here is CASSRDRVTKQPQHF. The CDR3 DNA reads TGTGCCAGCAGTCGGGACAGGGTTACGAAACAGCCCCAGCATTTT.

The chain carries TRBV4-2 and TRBJ2-1, with 10 bases aligning to TRBD2. This CDR3 contains 20 residues. With V trimmed by 0 bases and J by 10 bases, 21 bases remained unmatched. Germline assignment: CDR1 LGHNA and CDR2 YNFKEQ. For the CDR3, the DNA is TGTGCCAGCAGCCAAGAACGGGTATCGGGATCTAGCGGGAGTCGGAGGGAGCAGTTCTTC. Translated, it gives CASSQERVSGSSGSRREQFF.

The genes are TRBV27 and TRBJ2-7; 8 nucleotides line up with TRBD2. The CDR3 runs to 14 residues. The J segment lost 2 bases and the V segment lost 8 bases, leaving 8 bases of the junction unmatched. Germline V CDR1 and CDR2: MNHEY, SMNVEV (reference sequence). CDR3 amino acids: CASSEIAGTYEQYF. The DNA of the CDR3 is TGTGCCAGCTCGGAGATAGCGGGGACCTACGAGCAGTACTTC.

This clonotype was found many times. V is TRBV7-2 and J is TRBJ1-2; 10 bases fit TRBD1. The germline CDR1 and CDR2 sequences are SGHTA and FQGNSA. The CDR3 is 19 amino acids. The trim removed 5 bases at V and 8 bases at J, leaving 23 bases unmatched. The CDR3 DNA sequence: TGTGCCAGCAGCCCCTCTTACTCGGGACAGGGGACCAGTAGGGAAGGCTACACCTTC. Its translation: CASSPSYSGQGTSREGYTF.

This clonotype has just a few counts. In nucleotides, the CDR3 is TGTGCCAGCAGTTCCATGGGACTAGCGGGGAAAGAGACCCAGTACTTC. It encodes CASSSMGLAGKETQYF. The chain recombines TRBV6-5 with TRBJ2-5; 13 positions match TRBD2. There are 16 residues in the CDR3. Germline V gene sequence: CDR1 MNHEY, CDR2 SVGAGI. The junction had 5 bases not matched to a gene; V was cut back by 4 bases and J by 3 bases.

CDR3 in DNA: TGTGCCAGCAGCGTACAAACCGGGACAGGATCCTACGAGCAGTACTTC. It is translated as CASSVQTGTGSYEQYF. The rearrangement joins TRBV7-2 to TRBJ2-7, with 8 bases aligning to TRBD1. Trimming removed 5 bases from V and 1 base from J; junction bases left unmatched: 10. This CDR3 contains 16 residues. The V gene's germline CDR1 is SGHTA and CDR2 FQGNSA.

As concerns this clonotype: A single base separates this from a much larger clone, so it may be a read error. This is likely a read error, given that the CDR3 carries no conserved phenylalanine or tryptophan at its end. This rearrangement joins TRBV7-8 to TRBJ1-1; possibly TRBD1 for D (6 bases). The CDR3 has 16 amino acids. Germline V gene sequence: CDR1 SGHVS, CDR2 FQNEAQ. With 1 base removed from V and 0 bases from J, the gap between germline ends came to 12 bases. CDR3 in DNA: TGTGCCAGCAGCTTAGACAGGGAGAGGGTGAACACTGAAGCTTTCGTT. This translates into CASSLDRERVNTEAFV.

The sample holds a few counts of this clonotype. The chain recombines TRBV6-2 or TRBV6-3 with TRBJ2-1; 12 bases match TRBD2. V lost 5 bases to trimming and J lost 8 bases; unmatched junction nucleotides: 13. Germline CDR1 is MNHEY and CDR2 is SVGEGT. This CDR3 region has 17 residues. CDR3 in amino acids: CASSTQRLAGVGDEQFF. The CDR3, as DNA: TGTGCCAGCAGTACGCAACGACTAGCGGGAGTCGGCGATGAGCAGTTCTTC.

V is TRBV25-1 and J is TRBJ2-1; 10 nucleotides agree with TRBD2. Germline V lookup: CDR1 MGHDK, CDR2 SYGVNS. The V segment lost 5 bases and the J segment 4 bases; nucleotides outside the gene matches: 8. The length of the CDR3 is 16 residues. The CDR3 loop is CASSPTGLASYNEQFF. In DNA form, the CDR3 reads TGTGCCAGCAGTCCGACGGGACTAGCGAGTTACAATGAGCAGTTCTTC.

This clonotype was observed many times. The chain has TRBV7-2 and TRBJ2-1; tentatively, D is TRBD2 (7 bases). The CDR3 length is 16 residues. Germline CDR1 is SGHTA and CDR2 is FQGNSA. The germline V and J ends were trimmed by 0 bases and 9 bases, with 18 bases remaining between them. This CDR3 reads CASSLAAGGRTAEQFF. Written as DNA, the CDR3 is TGTGCCAGCAGCTTAGCCGCCGGGGGGCGAACGGCTGAGCAGTTCTTC. The full variable domain, rest sourced from reference TRBV7-2 and TRBJ2-1, is GAGVSQSPSNKVTEKGKDVELRCDPISGHTALYWYRQSLGQGLEFLIYFQGNSAPDKSGLPSDRFSAERTGGSVSTLTIQRTQQEDSAVYLCASSLAAGGRTAEQFFGPGTRLTVL.

The chain combines TRBV4-1 with TRBJ2-6; no clear D. V lost 6 bases to trimming and J lost 2 bases, with 11 bases between them. The CDR3 covers 15 residues. Germline V gives CDR1 MGHRA, CDR2 YSYEKL. The CDR3 region is CASSLHITGANVLTF. CDR3 nucleotide sequence: TGCGCCAGCAGTCTACATATTACTGGGGCCAACGTCCTGACTTTC.

The chain recombines TRBV27 with TRBJ1-1; D perhaps matches TRBD1 (5 bases). Germline V CDR1 and CDR2: MNHEY, SMNVEV (reference sequence). V was pared by 6 bases and J by 7 bases, with 12 bases between. This CDR3 is built from 12 residues. The CDR3 DNA sequence: TGTGCCAGCAGACGGGGCATTGATGAAGCTTTCTTT. It specifies CASRRGIDEAFF.

This clonotype was seen ten or more times. V usage is TRBV7-2 and J usage is TRBJ2-3; tentative D call: TRBD2 (5 bases). From germline, CDR1 is SGHTA and CDR2 FQGNSA. V was clipped by 1 base and J by 1 base, with 6 bases between them. The CDR3 loop spans 14 amino acids. CDR3 sequence reads: CASSLGRGTDTQYF. CDR3 DNA: TGTGCCAGCAGCTTAGGGCGGGGCACAGATACGCAGTATTTT.

This clonotype is classed as medium-sized. The chain couples TRBV7-2 to TRBJ1-6, with D maybe TRBD1 (6 bases). V lost 5 bases to trimming and J lost 2 bases, with 10 bases between them. Germline V gene sequence: CDR1 SGHTA, CDR2 FQGNSA. This CDR3 spans 15 amino acids. CDR3 in amino acids: CASSTRDTYNSPLHF. CDR3 coding DNA: TGTGCCAGCAGCACCAGGGACACCTATAATTCACCCCTCCACTTT.

The chain has TRBV2 and TRBJ2-2; D assignment may be TRBD1 or TRBD2 (5 bases each). Per the germline V gene, CDR1 is SNHLY and CDR2 is FYNNEI. The CDR3 is 13 residues long. The V end was cut by 6 bases, the J end by 7 bases, with 12 bases between. The DNA for the CDR3 is TGTGCCAGCAGCGCTAGAGGGGACGGGGAGCTGTTTTTT. This gives the protein CASSARGDGELFF.

The chain couples TRBV3-1 to TRBJ1-2; no reliable D call. The CDR3 covers 16 residues. The germline gives CDR1 LGHDT, CDR2 YNNKEL (reference sequence). The germline V and J ends were trimmed by 4 bases and 8 bases, with 23 bases remaining between them. The CDR3 DNA follows: TGTGCCAGCAGCCCCCTGGGCGGGGAAATCTCGGGGGGCTACACCTTC. Encoded protein: CASSPLGGEISGGYTF.

The gene calls are TRBV6-2 or TRBV6-3 and TRBJ2-7; 11 nucleotides line up with TRBD2. From germline, CDR1 is MNHEY and CDR2 SVGEGT. V shed 4 bases and J 6 bases; nucleotides not matched to a gene: 5. The CDR3 loop spans 14 amino acids. Written as DNA, the CDR3 is TGTGCCAGCAGTTTTACTAGCGGGAGTTCCGAGCAGTACGTC. Amino acid sequence: CASSFTSGSSEQYV.

This sequence joins TRBV20-1 and TRBJ1-5; no firm D call. Trimming took off 1 base at V and 4 bases at J, with 8 bases between the two ends. This CDR3 spans 13 amino acids. The germline CDR1 and CDR2 sequences are DFQATT and SNEGSKA (reference sequence). The CDR3 DNA reads TGCAGTGCTAGAGTAGCTTTGAATCAGCCCCAGCATTTT. This gives the protein CSARVALNQPQHF.

The table lists this clonotype with a few counts. V gene TRBV4-1 combines with J gene TRBJ2-7; 9 bases align to TRBD2. V shed 4 bases, J shed 7 bases, and the junction held 11 bases outside the gene matches. The CDR3 is 15 residues long. Germline V gene sequence: CDR1 MGHRA, CDR2 YSYEKL. CDR3 sequence reads: CASSRLAGAYGEQYF. The DNA of the CDR3 is TGCGCCAGCAGCCGCTTAGCGGGAGCCTACGGAGAGCAGTACTTC.

The chain has TRBV6-2 or TRBV6-3 and TRBJ1-1; D is possibly TRBD1 (5 bases). The CDR3 has 17 residues. Germline CDR1 and CDR2: MNHEY and SVGEGT. V was trimmed by 5 bases and J by 0 bases, leaving 19 bases between them. Written as DNA, the CDR3 is TGTGCCAGCAGTCCTCAGCGGAGGGGAGGGCTGAACACTGAAGCTTTCTTT. It encodes CASSPQRRGGLNTEAFF.

This chain connects TRBV7-2 to TRBJ2-2; 9 bases agree with TRBD2. After removal of 7 bases from V and 1 base from J, the junction contained 7 bases not matched to a gene. CDR1 is SGHTA, CDR2 FQGNSA, per germline. There are 16 residues in the CDR3. The CDR3 bases are TGTGCCAGCACCCCCATAGCGGGAGAGAACACCGGGGAGCTGTTTTTT. This codes for CASTPIAGENTGELFF.

The genes are TRBV4-3 and TRBJ1-1; 8 bases match TRBD1. This CDR3 has 17 residues. The V segment lost 0 bases and the J segment 4 bases; nucleotides outside the gene matches: 10. CDR1 is LGHNA, CDR2 YSLEER, per germline. In nucleotides, the CDR3 is TGCGCCAGCAGCCAAGAATCTCGTCTGGACAGGGCCACTGAAGCTTTCTTT. Protein sequence: CASSQESRLDRATEAFF.

The chain is built from TRBV20-1 and TRBJ2-7, with TRBD2 as a possible D gene (5 bases). Trimming took off 6 bases at V and 0 bases at J, with 9 bases between the two ends. The CDR3 sequence is 12 residues long. Germline CDR1 DFQATT, CDR2 SNEGSKA (reference sequence). CDR3 residues: CSAPGISYEQYF. The CDR3 DNA sequence: TGCAGTGCCCCGGGGATCTCCTACGAGCAGTACTTC.

This chain uses TRBV4-3 with TRBJ1-5; weak D call: TRBD1 (6 bases). V was clipped by 0 bases and J by 0 bases, with 12 bases between them. Germline assignment: CDR1 LGHNA and CDR2 YSLEER. The CDR3 contains 17 residues. The chain's CDR3 is CASSQDPGASSNQPQHF. The CDR3 DNA reads TGCGCCAGCAGCCAAGATCCGGGGGCGAGTAGCAATCAGCCCCAGCATTTT.